This T cell receptor (beta chain) was found in a study of cytomegalovirus exposure and HLA in healthy donors. V lost 7 bases and J lost 8; bases outside the gene matches: 9. The CDR3 runs 13 residues. Germline loops: CDR1 SQVTM, CDR2 ANQGSEA. Study results and limitations: Earlier results showed most TCR beta V segments being productive about 87% or about 30% of the time. Published work reported that the classifier diagnosed cytomegalovirus status with high specificity and sensitivity.

The PCR used 60 Vbeta and 13 Jbeta primers. Clones were sequenced by immunoSEQ multiplex PCR, and TCRdb holds only the in-frame ones, with some missing. The sample contains some 180,000 clones, 77% of which appear only once. On this clone itself: Its antigen is undetermined.

The sequence was obtained from a man younger than 35 in good health and CMV-seronegative. The V and J genes are TRBV29-1 and TRBJ1-2; 11 bases agree with TRBD1. Specimen: PBMCs. The CDR3 loop is CSARGQGVGGYTF. CDR3 coding DNA: TGCAGCGCCCGGGGACAGGGGGTGGGAGGCTACACCTTC.